Shown below are 22 T cell receptor beta chains from a single sample sequenced in a study of T cell responses to AZD1222 COVID-19 vaccine. Assay used: immunoSEQ multiplex PCR; TCRdb lists only in-frame clones, some missing. The table has about 80,000 clones, 87% seen once; the top ten hold roughly a quarter. The material was peripheral blood, obtained on day 0 of AZD1222 vaccination. All receptors come from an adult in good health.

The chain joins TRBV4-1 to TRBJ1-1; 9 bases agree with TRBD1. V lost 4 bases, J lost 5 bases, and 11 bases stayed unmatched. Germline V gene lookup returns CDR1 MGHRA and CDR2 YSYEKL. This CDR3 contains 16 residues. CDR3 residues: CASSRITTGGRTEAFF. The CDR3, as DNA: TGCGCCAGCAGCCGTATAACGACAGGGGGGCGTACTGAAGCTTTCTTT.

This chain joins TRBV7-3 and TRBJ1-2; possible D gene TRBD1, 5 bases. Trimming left V 4 bases short and J 7 bases short, with 13 bases between. Germline lookup yields CDR1 SGHTA and CDR2 FQGTGA. The CDR3 has 13 amino acids. This CDR3 reads CASSYQGGGGYTF. The CDR3 nucleotides read TGTGCCAGCAGCTATCAGGGAGGTGGTGGCTACACCTTC.

This clone was seen only once. This sequence joins TRBV14 and TRBJ2-7; a possible D gene is TRBD2 (6 bases). CDR1 and CDR2 (germline): SGHDN, FVKESK. The CDR3 spans 15 residues. Trimming stripped 1 base from V and 0 bases from J, with 10 bases between. CDR3 nucleotide sequence: TGTGCCAGCAGCCAAGGACTGGACTACTCCTACGAGCAGTACTTC. It yields the protein CASSQGLDYSYEQYF.

This clone has just one count. V is TRBV6-5 and J is TRBJ2-3; 9 nucleotides agree with TRBD2. With V trimmed by 2 bases and J by 5 bases, 8 bases remained unmatched. CDR1 and CDR2 (germline): MNHEY, SVGAGI. CDR3 length: 16 residues. In DNA, the CDR3 is TGTGCCAGCAGTTACAGTGGTAGCGGGAGAGGAGATACGCAGTATTTT. Encoded protein: CASSYSGSGRGDTQYF.

This chain joins TRBV7-9 and TRBJ2-3; D is possibly TRBD2 (6 bases). This CDR3 contains 17 residues. Deletions cut 5 bases from V and 4 bases from J, with 22 bases between. Per germline, CDR1 SEHNR and CDR2 FQNEAQ (reference sequence). In DNA form, the CDR3 reads TGTGCCAGCAGCCCCCAGGCTGGGACGGGAGACCCAGATACGCAGTATTTT. Its protein is CASSPQAGTGDPDTQYF.

V usage is TRBV7-9 and J usage is TRBJ2-3, with D unresolved. This CDR3 contains 14 residues. V lost 5 bases to trimming and J lost 1 base, with 10 bases between them. CDR1 is SEHNR, CDR2 FQNEAQ, per germline (reference sequence). The CDR3: CASSPRLGTDTQYF. DNA for the CDR3: TGTGCCAGCAGCCCCCGTCTGGGCACAGATACGCAGTATTTT.

This clone was seen only once. The CDR3 sequence: CASSYRTGRATNEKLFF. In nucleotides, the CDR3 is TGTGCCAGCAGTTACCGGACAGGGAGAGCAACTAATGAAAAACTGTTTTTT. The chain couples TRBV28 to TRBJ1-4; 8 bases align to TRBD1. Germline trimming cut 4 bases from V and 0 bases from J; bases unmatched to any gene: 7. The germline gives CDR1 MDHEN, CDR2 SYDVKM. CDR3 length: 17 residues.

This chain uses TRBV20-1 with TRBJ1-1, with unresolved D. Germline loops: CDR1 DFQATT, CDR2 SNEGSKA (reference sequence). This CDR3 contains 11 residues. The V and J ends lost 7 bases and 0 bases respectively, with 6 bases between them. CDR3 sequence (DNA): TGCAGTGGGGGAATGAACACTGAAGCTTTCTTT. Its translation: CSGGMNTEAFF.

The V and J genes are TRBV18 and TRBJ1-1; TRBD1 matches 7 bases. The CDR3 spans 15 residues. Germline V gives CDR1 KGHSH, CDR2 LQKENI. The V segment lost 6 bases and the J segment 3 bases; nucleotides outside the gene matches: 10. DNA of the CDR3: TGTGCCAGCTCCCCCTCCATAGGGACAGACACTGAAGCTTTCTTT. This codes for CASSPSIGTDTEAFF.

The chain has TRBV5-1 and TRBJ2-7; either TRBD1 or TRBD2 may supply D (5 bases each). This CDR3 has 16 residues. Trimming took off 0 bases at V and 1 base at J, with 14 bases between the two ends. Germline lookup yields CDR1 SGHRS and CDR2 YFSETQ. CDR3 loop: CASSLVGGDQSYEQYF. DNA for the CDR3: TGCGCCAGCAGCTTGGTGGGTGGGGACCAATCCTACGAGCAGTACTTC. The whole variable domain, filled in from reference TRBV5-1 and TRBJ2-7, reads KAGVTQTPRYLIKTRGQQVTLSCSPISGHRSVSWYQQTPGQGLQFLFEYFSETQRNKGNFPGRFSGRQFSNSRSEMNVSTLELGDSALYLCASSLVGGDQSYEQYFGPGTRLTVT.

V and J are TRBV29-1 and TRBJ2-1; possible D gene TRBD2, 6 bases. This CDR3 contains 16 residues. V dropped 1 base and J dropped 0 bases, with 13 bases sitting between them. Germline V gene sequence: CDR1 SQVTM, CDR2 ANQGSEA. The CDR3 loop is CSVEGGRDFSYNEQFF. In nucleotides, the CDR3 is TGCAGCGTTGAAGGGGGACGGGACTTCTCCTACAATGAGCAGTTCTTC.

This clone was observed once. V and J are TRBV2 and TRBJ2-5, with 12 positions matching TRBD2. V lost 4 bases to trimming and J lost 9 bases; unmatched junction nucleotides: 6. The CDR3 runs 14 residues. Germline V CDR1 and CDR2: SNHLY, FYNNEI. The CDR3 region has the DNA TGTGCCAGCAGTGTAGAGACTAGCGGGAGCTCCCAGTACTTC. Protein: CASSVETSGSSQYF.

V gene TRBV19 combines with J gene TRBJ2-2; D perhaps matches TRBD2 (6 bases). The germline gives CDR1 LNHDA, CDR2 SQIVND (reference sequence). There are 15 residues in the CDR3. The CDR3 DNA follows: TGTGCAGTGAGGAGGGGTGCGGCGGCCACCGGGGAGCTGTTTTTT. It yields the protein CAVRRGAAATGELFF.

This clone appeared a few times. The J gene is TRBJ2-7, the V gene TRBV29-1; weak D call: TRBD2 (5 bases). Per germline, CDR1 SQVTM and CDR2 ANQGSEA. Trimming took off 5 bases at V and 6 bases at J, with 11 bases between the two ends. This CDR3 contains 11 residues. CDR3 DNA: TGCAGCGTTAAACTAGTCTCCGAGCAGTACTTC. Protein: CSVKLVSEQYF.

This rearrangement joins TRBV28 to TRBJ2-7, with 10 positions matching TRBD2. The trim removed 8 bases at V and 1 base at J, leaving 2 bases unmatched. Germline V gene data show CDR1 as MDHEN and CDR2 as SYDVKM. This CDR3 region has 13 residues. The CDR3 here is CASRTSGSYEQYF. The CDR3 DNA sequence: TGTGCCAGCCGGACTAGCGGTTCCTACGAGCAGTACTTC. Looking up the rest from reference TRBV28 and TRBJ2-7 gives the full variable domain: DVKVTQSSRYLVKRTGEKVFLECVQDMDHENMFWYRQDPGLGLRLIYFSYDVKMKEKGDIPEGYSVSREKKERFSLILESASTNQTSMYLCASRTSGSYEQYFGPGTRLTVT.

The rearrangement links TRBV3-1 (or the pseudogene TRBV3-2) to TRBJ1-6; the D is unclear. Germline CDR1 is LGHDT and CDR2 is YNNKEL (reference sequence). The CDR3 is made up of 14 amino acids. Trimming pared 1 base from V and 8 bases from J, leaving 9 bases between. CDR3 bases: TGTGCCAGCAGCCAAGGTGACGGGGATTCACCCCTCCACTTT. This codes for CASSQGDGDSPLHF.

The chain employs TRBV7-9 and TRBJ1-1; 9 bases are shared with TRBD1. The germline gives CDR1 SEHNR, CDR2 FQNEAQ (reference sequence). Losses at the gene ends were 5 bases for V and 3 bases for J; bases not matched to a gene: 4. CDR3 length: 14 residues. CDR3 loop: CASSTRTGDTEAFF. The CDR3 DNA is TGTGCCAGCAGCACCAGGACAGGGGACACTGAAGCTTTCTTT.

The rearrangement links TRBV12-3 or TRBV12-4 to TRBJ1-1; D perhaps matches TRBD1 (6 bases). The CDR3 covers 13 residues. V was trimmed by 6 bases and J by 12 bases, leaving 20 bases between them. CDR3 nucleotides: TGTGCCAGCAGCTCGGACAGTTCAAAAGGGACTTTCTTT. Amino acid sequence: CASSSDSSKGTFF.

The chain carries TRBV5-6 and TRBJ1-2, with D hard to call. Germline lookup yields CDR1 SGHDT and CDR2 YYEEEE. This CDR3 is 14 amino acids long. V was trimmed by 6 bases and J by 3 bases, leaving 15 bases between them. The CDR3 sequence is CASKAFGGYYGYTF. CDR3 bases: TGTGCCAGCAAGGCCTTCGGAGGGTACTATGGCTACACCTTC.

The genes are TRBV15 and TRBJ2-3; D unclear. The length of the CDR3 is 14 residues. Germline values: CDR1 LNHNV, CDR2 YYDKDF (reference sequence). Trimming shortened V by 0 bases and J by 4 bases, and 8 bases separated the two germline ends. CDR3 DNA sequence: TGTGCCACCAGCAGAGATCTGGGGTCAGATACGCAGTATTTT. Translating it yields CATSRDLGSDTQYF.

The gene calls are TRBV11-2 and TRBJ1-2, with D possibly TRBD1 on 6 matching bases. CDR1 SGHAT and CDR2 FQNNGV come from the germline V gene. The CDR3 has 13 residues. V gave up 1 base and J gave up 14 bases, with 17 bases separating them. CDR3 protein: CASSLAGQFSGTF. Written as DNA, the CDR3 is TGTGCCAGCAGCTTAGCAGGACAGTTTTCCGGTACCTTC.

The CDR3 region is CASSLVPGEAPEAFF. CDR3 nucleotide sequence: TGTGCCAGCAGCTTGGTGCCGGGAGAGGCCCCTGAAGCTTTCTTT. The J gene is TRBJ1-1, the V gene TRBV5-5; D gene unclear. Germline V gene data show CDR1 as SGHKS and CDR2 as YYEKEE (reference sequence). Between the trimmed V and J ends, which lost 0 bases and 6 bases, there was a span of 15 bases. This CDR3 has 15 residues.